This record looks at one T cell receptor beta chain sequence and its context. The target antigen is unknown. Cultured CD4+ T cells had their DNA profiled by the Oncomine TCR Beta short-read assay. TCRdb re-called the PCR reads with MiXCR, one entry per CDR3 protein. Among about 14,000 distinct CDR3 sequences, 53% were seen once, and the ten largest hold approximately 12%. Treatment denoted: approximately 10-day PBMC culture with coronavirus spike peptide pools or control peptides (ViraFEST assay). This entry is derived from a study of vaccination and CD4 T cells after COVID-19. Study summary: Median time from COVID diagnosis to post-COVID sampling was 101 days (35 to 161). Post-vaccine sampling followed dose two by a median around 74 days (range 14 to 241).

CDR1 and CDR2 from the germline V gene are MNHNS and SASEGT. This CDR3 comprises 12 residues. Trimming pared 6 bases from V and 2 bases from J, leaving 5 bases between. General study points: The study examined relatively few convalescent patients and included no early post-infection timepoints.

The V gene is TRBV6-1, the J gene TRBJ2-4; D is undetermined. This sequence originates from a human donor who had recovered from COVID-19. Sequenced input: CD4+ T cells from blood, cultured in vitro. This chain's CDR3 is CASRLTKNIQYF. The CDR3 DNA sequence: TGTGCCAGCAGGCTAACCAAAAACATTCAGTACTTC.